A selection of T cell receptor beta chains follows, all from one sample in a study of T cell responses to AZD1222 COVID-19 vaccine. Sequencing used immunoSEQ multiplex PCR; TCRdb keeps in-frame clones, though not all of them. The sample contains just over 150,000 clones, about 89% of which appear only once. This sample comprised peripheral blood, obtained 28 days after the second AZD1222 dose. The receptor source for this set is an adult who received the AZD1222 COVID-19 vaccine. The CDR3 runs from the conserved cysteine through the conserved F or W. D genes are given only for firm matches. Not all rows give a size; the values are once, few, many and, for expanded clones, a class.

clone size	V gene	D gene	J gene	CDR3 protein	CDR3 DNA
NA	TRBV18	NA	TRBJ1-2	CASSPGGGRNYGYTF	TGTGCCAGCTCACCAGGGGGGGGGCGAAACTATGGCTACACCTTC
NA	TRBV6-1	NA	TRBJ2-3	CATGEWTDTQYF	TGTGCCACCGGAGAGTGGACAGATACGCAGTATTTT
NA	TRBV3-1/TRBV3-2	TRBD2	TRBJ2-1	CASSHSGTSYKEQFF	TGTGCCAGCAGCCATTCCGGGACTAGCTATAAAGAGCAGTTCTTC
NA	TRBV15	NA	TRBJ2-2	CATSRGGARESGELFF	TGTGCCACCAGCAGAGGTGGGGCACGGGAGTCCGGGGAGCTGTTTTTT
NA	TRBV2	TRBD1	TRBJ2-7	CASSSPGRGLYEQYF	TGTGCCAGCAGTAGCCCCGGCAGGGGGCTTTACGAGCAGTACTTC
NA	TRBV20-1	NA	TRBJ2-1	CSAATADEQFF	TGCAGTGCTGCGACGGCGGATGAGCAGTTCTTC
NA	TRBV18	TRBD1	TRBJ1-6	CASSPRDSQSPLHF	TGTGCCAGCTCACCCCGGGACAGTCAATCACCCCTCCACTTT
NA	TRBV7-8	TRBD1	TRBJ1-2	CASSSKGARYGYTF	TGTGCCAGCAGCAGCAAGGGGGCGCGATATGGCTACACCTTC
NA	TRBV24-1	NA	TRBJ2-1	CATSDPGRQGEQFF	TGTGCCACCAGTGATCCGGGACGCCAAGGCGAGCAGTTCTTC
once	TRBV11-2	NA	TRBJ1-4	CASNLGATNEKLFF	TGTGCCAGCAACCTCGGGGCAACTAATGAAAAACTGTTTTTT
once	TRBV28	NA	TRBJ1-5	CASSLVTIGAQHF	TGTGCCAGCAGTTTAGTGACGATCGGGGCCCAGCATTTT
NA	TRBV7-2	NA	TRBJ1-6	CASSLVGRSSPLHF	TGTGCCAGCAGCTTAGTTGGCCGGAGTTCACCCCTCCACTTT
NA	TRBV5-4	TRBD2	TRBJ2-3	CASSLGTSGRNTQYF	TGTGCCAGCAGCTTGGGGACTAGCGGGAGAAATACGCAGTATTTT
NA	TRBV4-3	NA	TRBJ1-2	CASSQDRGHGYTF	TGCGCCAGCAGCCAAGATAGGGGCCATGGCTACACCTTC
NA	TRBV20-1	NA	TRBJ1-4	CSARRGEKLFF	TGCAGTGCAAGAAGGGGTGAAAAACTGTTTTTT
NA	TRBV10-3	TRBD2	TRBJ2-3	CAISDGVAGMTDTQYF	TGTGCCATCAGTGATGGGGTAGCGGGAATGACAGATACGCAGTATTTT
NA	TRBV10-3	NA	TRBJ1-3	CAIRPLDSRSGNTIYF	TGTGCCATCAGACCTTTAGACAGCCGCTCTGGAAACACCATATATTTT
NA	TRBV5-1	TRBD2	TRBJ2-1	CASSGASGRASYNEQFF	TGCGCCAGCAGCGGGGCTAGCGGGAGGGCCTCCTACAATGAGCAGTTCTTC
NA	TRBV5-4	NA	TRBJ1-4	CASSYAGRNEKLFF	TGTGCCAGCAGCTATGCCGGGAGGAATGAAAAACTGTTTTTT
NA	TRBV7-9	NA	TRBJ2-7	CASSLGKIHFAEQYF	TGTGCCAGCAGCTTAGGGAAGATACACTTCGCCGAGCAGTACTTC
NA	TRBV28	TRBD1	TRBJ2-3	CASSLGGQGGDTQYF	TGTGCCAGCAGTTTAGGTGGACAGGGGGGAGATACGCAGTATTTT
NA	TRBV14	NA	TRBJ2-5	CASSQDGRGFQETQYF	TGTGCCAGCAGCCAAGATGGAAGGGGGTTCCAAGAGACCCAGTACTTC
NA	TRBV28	TRBD1	TRBJ2-5	CATGQGHQETQYF	TGTGCCACAGGACAGGGCCACCAAGAGACCCAGTACTTC
NA	TRBV6-2/TRBV6-3	TRBD1	TRBJ2-7	CASSSTGTAYEQYF	TGTGCCAGCAGTTCTACCGGGACAGCCTACGAGCAGTACTTC
NA	TRBV6-2/TRBV6-3	NA	TRBJ2-7	CASSYSGGEQYF	TGTGCCAGCAGTTACTCAGGGGGCGAGCAGTACTTC
NA	TRBV6-5	NA	TRBJ1-5	CASSYGRGNQPQHF	TGTGCCAGCAGTTACGGCAGGGGAAATCAGCCCCAGCATTTT
NA	TRBV5-5	NA	TRBJ1-5	CASSLMGGNSNQPQHF	TGTGCCAGCAGCTTGATGGGGGGAAATAGCAATCAGCCCCAGCATTTT
NA	TRBV5-1	NA	TRBJ1-6	CASSLGSWDSPLHF	TGCGCCAGCAGTTTAGGGAGTTGGGACTCACCCCTCCACTTT
NA	TRBV2	TRBD2	TRBJ2-1	CASTPSGRAYNEQFF	TGTGCCAGCACTCCGTCCGGGAGGGCCTACAATGAGCAGTTCTTC
once	TRBV6-5	TRBD1	TRBJ2-2	CASVNGQGTGELFF	TGTGCCAGCGTTAATGGACAGGGAACCGGGGAGCTGTTTTTT
NA	TRBV9	NA	TRBJ1-3	CASSVAGAHTGTIYF	TGTGCCAGCAGCGTAGCAGGGGCCCATACGGGCACCATATATTTT
NA	TRBV19	NA	TRBJ2-2	CASSLKGISNTGELFF	TGTGCCAGTAGTCTTAAAGGGATTTCGAACACCGGGGAGCTGTTTTTT
NA	TRBV18	TRBD1	TRBJ1-1	CASSMQGASEAFF	TGTGCCAGCTCAATGCAGGGGGCTAGTGAAGCTTTCTTT
NA	TRBV21-1	NA	TRBJ1-5	CASSMGLAAKRGNQPQHF	TGTGCCAGCAGCATGGGATTGGCGGCCAAAAGGGGGAATCAGCCCCAGCATTTT
once	TRBV15	TRBD1	TRBJ1-1	CATSRDRANTEAFF	TGTGCCACCAGCAGGGACAGGGCGAACACTGAAGCTTTCTTT
NA	TRBV7-2	NA	TRBJ1-3	CASSSGLGMDTIYF	TGTGCCAGCAGCTCGGGACTGGGGATGGACACCATATATTTT
many	TRBV7-2	NA	TRBJ1-1	CASSLSPIFRAGTEAFF	TGTGCCAGCAGCTTAAGCCCTATTTTCAGGGCTGGTACTGAAGCTTTCTTT
NA	TRBV5-5	TRBD1	TRBJ2-5	CASSDGQGVAGIRETQYF	TGTGCCAGCAGTGATGGACAGGGGGTAGCGGGAATTCGAGAGACCCAGTACTTC
NA	TRBV9	NA	TRBJ2-2	CASTETGGNTGELFF	TGTGCCAGCACCGAGACAGGTGGGAACACCGGGGAGCTGTTTTTT
NA	TRBV5-6	NA	TRBJ1-5	CASSVRDGLSNQPQHF	TGTGCCAGCAGCGTCCGGGACGGACTTAGCAATCAGCCCCAGCATTTT
NA	TRBV5-6	NA	TRBJ1-2	CASSLQGSEGYTF	TGTGCCAGCAGCTTGCAAGGCTCGGAAGGCTACACCTTC
NA	TRBV6-2/TRBV6-3	TRBD1	TRBJ2-7	CASSGTGGRYEQYF	TGTGCCAGCAGTGGGACAGGGGGCAGGTACGAGCAGTACTTC
NA	TRBV5-1	TRBD2	TRBJ2-3	CASTPLAGGPDTQYF	TGCGCCAGCACCCCGCTAGCGGGCGGCCCAGATACGCAGTATTTT
NA	TRBV5-6	NA	TRBJ2-3	CASSGQLDTQYF	TGTGCCAGCAGCGGACAGTTAGATACGCAGTATTTT
NA	TRBV3-1/TRBV3-2	NA	TRBJ1-2	CASSQDRVGDYGYTF	TGTGCCAGCAGCCAAGATCGGGTAGGGGACTATGGCTACACCTTC
NA	TRBV5-6	NA	TRBJ2-7	CASSLSGRTNYEQYF	TGTGCCAGCAGCTTAAGCGGAAGGACGAACTACGAGCAGTACTTC
NA	TRBV3-1/TRBV3-2	TRBD1	TRBJ1-1	CASSQEPGQGARAFF	TGTGCCAGCAGCCAAGAACCGGGACAGGGGGCGAGGGCTTTCTTT
NA	TRBV2	NA	TRBJ1-5	CASSERVRNQPQHF	TGTGCCAGCAGTGAGAGGGTACGCAATCAGCCCCAGCATTTT
NA	TRBV19	TRBD2	TRBJ2-1	CASAGTSGRVEQFF	TGTGCCAGTGCCGGGACTAGCGGGAGGGTAGAGCAGTTCTTC
NA	TRBV2	NA	TRBJ1-1	CASSPMGAGNTEAFF	TGTGCCAGCAGCCCGATGGGGGCTGGGAACACTGAAGCTTTCTTT